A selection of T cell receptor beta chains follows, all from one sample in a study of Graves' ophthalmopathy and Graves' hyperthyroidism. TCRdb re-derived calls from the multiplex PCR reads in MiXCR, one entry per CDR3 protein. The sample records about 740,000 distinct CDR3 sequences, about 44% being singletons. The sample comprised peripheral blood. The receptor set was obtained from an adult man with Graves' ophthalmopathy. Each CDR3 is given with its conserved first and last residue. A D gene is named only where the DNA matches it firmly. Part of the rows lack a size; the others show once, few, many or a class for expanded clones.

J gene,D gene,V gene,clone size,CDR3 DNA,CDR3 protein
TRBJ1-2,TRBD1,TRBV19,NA,TGTGCCAGTAGGGGACAGGGAAAAGATGGCTACACCTTC,CASRGQGKDGYTF
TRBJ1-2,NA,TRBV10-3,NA,TGTGCCAGCAGTGAACGGGGGCAAGGCTACACCTTC,CASSERGQGYTF
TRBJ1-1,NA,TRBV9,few,TGTGCCAGCAGCATCGGGGGGCAGGGTCTGAACACTGAAGCTTTCTTT,CASSIGGQGLNTEAFF
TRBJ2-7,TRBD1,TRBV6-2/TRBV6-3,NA,TGTGCCACCCGAGGACAGGGTACCTACGAGCAGTACTTC,CATRGQGTYEQYF
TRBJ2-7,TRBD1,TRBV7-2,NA,TGTGCCAGCAGCTCTCTCCGGACAGGGGGCAAATACTTC,CASSSLRTGGKYF
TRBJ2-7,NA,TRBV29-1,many,TGCAGCGTTGAGAGGGGAACCTACGAGCAGTACTTC,CSVERGTYEQYF
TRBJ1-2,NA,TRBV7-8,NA,TGTGCCAACAGCTCGGAGGCTCGGAGGAATGGCTACACCTTC,CANSSEARRNGYTF
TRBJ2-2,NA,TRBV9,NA,TGTGCCAGCGCGAAGGGTGGGACCGGGGAGCTGTTTTTT,CASAKGGTGELFF
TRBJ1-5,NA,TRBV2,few,TGTGCCAGCAGTTCTCGCCTAGGGGTCTATAGCAATCAGCCCCAGCATTTT,CASSSRLGVYSNQPQHF
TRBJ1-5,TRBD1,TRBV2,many,TGTGCCAGCAGTGGGGACAGACAGGGAGAGCCCCAGCATTTT,CASSGDRQGEPQHF
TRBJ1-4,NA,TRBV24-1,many,TGTGCCACCAGTGGTTCGGGGGACGCAACTAATGAAAAACTGTTTTTT,CATSGSGDATNEKLFF
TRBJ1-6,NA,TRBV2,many,TGTGCCAGCAGTGACACTGGTCGTGGTTCACCCCTCCACTTT,CASSDTGRGSPLHF
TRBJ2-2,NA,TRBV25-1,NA,TGTGCCAGCAGCTCCAGCGGGCGTTACACCGGGGAGCTGTTTTTT,CASSSSGRYTGELFF
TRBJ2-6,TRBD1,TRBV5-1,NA,TGCGCCAGCAGCTCGAACAGGGGCCCTGGGGCCAACGTCCTGACTTTC,CASSSNRGPGANVLTF
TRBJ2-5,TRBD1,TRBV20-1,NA,TGCAGTGCTGGGGCCGGGACAGAGGCCCAGTACTTC,CSAGAGTEAQYF
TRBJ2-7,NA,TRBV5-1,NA,TGCGCCAGCAGTCAATCCCGGGACGTCTACGAGCAGTACTTC,CASSQSRDVYEQYF
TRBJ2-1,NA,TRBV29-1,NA,TGCAGCGTTGCCAGAGTACCCAATGAGCAGTTCTTC,CSVARVPNEQFF
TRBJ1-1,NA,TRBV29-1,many,TGCAGCGTTGAAGATCACGGCTCTGAAGCTTTCTTT,CSVEDHGSEAFF
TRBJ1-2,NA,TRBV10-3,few,TGTGCCAGCAGTGAACAGGGTCACTATGGCTACACCTTC,CASSEQGHYGYTF
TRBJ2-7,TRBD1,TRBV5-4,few,TGTGCCAGCAGCTTGGCCTGGGGGACAGGTCCGGACGAGCAGTACTTC,CASSLAWGTGPDEQYF
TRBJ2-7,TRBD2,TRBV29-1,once,TGCAGCTATACGAGCGGGAGGTCCCCTGATGAGCAGTACTTC,CSYTSGRSPDEQYF
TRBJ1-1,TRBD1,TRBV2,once,TGTGCCAGCATCGGGACAGGTGAAGCTTTCTTT,CASIGTGEAFF
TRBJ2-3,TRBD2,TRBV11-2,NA,TGTGCCAGCAGCTCGGGACTAGCGGGGGGGCCTCGACAGTATTTT,CASSSGLAGGPRQYF
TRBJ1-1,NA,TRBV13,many,TGTGCCAGCAGCCCCAAAGGGACTGAAGCTTTCTTT,CASSPKGTEAFF
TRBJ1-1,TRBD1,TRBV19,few,TGTGCCAGTAGTATTGGTCGGAAAGGGGGCTATGGAGAAGCTTTCTTT,CASSIGRKGGYGEAFF
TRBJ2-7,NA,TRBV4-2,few,TGTGCCAGCAGCCAAGCTCGACTTCTTAGCTCCTACGAGCAGTACTTC,CASSQARLLSSYEQYF
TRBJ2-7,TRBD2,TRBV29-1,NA,TGCAGCGTTGAAGATCCGGGACTAGCGGGAGGAACTTCGGAGCAGTACTTC,CSVEDPGLAGGTSEQYF
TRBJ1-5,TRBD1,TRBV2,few,TGTGCCAGCAGAACGACAGGGGGGGACAATCAGCCCCAGCATTTT,CASRTTGGDNQPQHF
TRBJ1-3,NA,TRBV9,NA,TGTGCCAGCAGCCCAACCGACAAAGGTGCTCGGAGGAGGTCTGGAAACACCATATATTTT,CASSPTDKGARRRSGNTIYF
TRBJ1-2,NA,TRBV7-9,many,TGTGCCAGCAGATCGGCGGGGGGTAGCGCCTTC,CASRSAGGSAF
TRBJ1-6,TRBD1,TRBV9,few,TGTGCCAGCAGCCCCAGGACAGGGTTAACAGTTTCACCCCTCCACTTT,CASSPRTGLTVSPLHF
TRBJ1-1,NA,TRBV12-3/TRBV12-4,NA,TGTGCCAGCAGCTCAGGTAACCATGAAGCTTTCTTT,CASSSGNHEAFF
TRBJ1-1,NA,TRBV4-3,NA,TGCGCCAGCAGCCATGTCTCGAACACTGAAGCTTTCTTT,CASSHVSNTEAFF
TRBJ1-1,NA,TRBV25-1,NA,TGTGCCAGTCGGGACAAAGACACTGAAGCTTTCTTT,CASRDKDTEAFF
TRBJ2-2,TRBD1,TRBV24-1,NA,TGTGCCACCAGTGATTTAACAGGGGCCACCGGGGAGCTGTTTTTT,CATSDLTGATGELFF
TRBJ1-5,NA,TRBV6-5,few,TGTGCCAGCAGTTACCTGGCCGGGCAGCCCCAGCATTTT,CASSYLAGQPQHF
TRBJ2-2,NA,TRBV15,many,TGTGCCACCAGCAGAAATCAGGGAACGGGGACCGGGGAGCTGTTTTTT,CATSRNQGTGTGELFF
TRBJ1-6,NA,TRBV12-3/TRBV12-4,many,TGTGCCAGCAGTACAGGGAGCTCCTATAATTCACCCCTCCACTTT,CASSTGSSYNSPLHF
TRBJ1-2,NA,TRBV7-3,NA,TGCGCCAGCAGCCAAGATCCCGGGTTTCAAGCTAACTATGGCTACACCTTC,CASSQDPGFQANYGYTF
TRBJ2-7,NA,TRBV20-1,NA,TGCAGTGCTAGATCGGGAGCCTACGAGCAGTACTTC,CSARSGAYEQYF
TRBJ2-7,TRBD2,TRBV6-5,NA,TGTGCCAGCAGTTACTCGAGACTAGCGGGCATCCACGAGCAGTACTTC,CASSYSRLAGIHEQYF
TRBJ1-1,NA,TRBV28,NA,TGTGCCAGCGTAGCAGAAGAACACACTGAAGCTTTCTTT,CASVAEEHTEAFF
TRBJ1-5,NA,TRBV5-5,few,TGTGCCAGCAGCTTGGCGGCGGGGAACAATCAGCCCCAGCATTTT,CASSLAAGNNQPQHF
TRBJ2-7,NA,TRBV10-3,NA,TGTGCCATCAGCATCGGGACCTTGTACGAGCAGTACTTC,CAISIGTLYEQYF
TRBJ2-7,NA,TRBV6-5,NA,TGTGCCAGCAGTAATTTGGAGGCCGAGCAGTACTTC,CASSNLEAEQYF
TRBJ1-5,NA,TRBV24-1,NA,TGTGCCACCAGTGATACGACTGGGGATCAGCCCCGGCATTTT,CATSDTTGDQPRHF